Below, one TCR beta chain is given with its context. The antigen remains undetermined. The PCR contained 60 Vbeta and 13 Jbeta primers. Some clones are missing from TCRdb's copy, which holds only in-frame ones; the method was immunoSEQ multiplex PCR. Here the sample spans around 100,000 clones, approximately 80% being singletons. This CDR3 has 14 residues. V was shortened by 6 bases and J by 5 bases, with 16 bases between the two germline ends. Per germline, CDR1 SGHTA and CDR2 FQGTGA. The record originates from a study of cytomegalovirus exposure and HLA in healthy donors. In the study overall: Among fewer than 500 genotyped donors, 80% to 90% fell in the Caucasian-associated ancestry cluster.

Notes on the study in general: Several of the most significant clusters appeared, in a later analysis, to be linked to common viral pathogens.

The genes are TRBV7-3 and TRBJ2-5, with D possibly matching TRBD2 (7 bases). Input material: PBMCs. This TCR was sampled from a woman aged 18 to 35 in good health and CMV-seropositive. Here the CDR3 DNA reads TGTGCCAGCAGTCCCTTGGGGGGGGCCGAGACCCAGTACTTC. Its protein is CASSPLGGAETQYF.